Presented here are 22 T cell receptor beta chains from one specimen sequenced in a study of control samples from healthy donors and cancer patients. Sequencing used immunoSEQ multiplex PCR; TCRdb keeps in-frame clones, though not all of them. This sample has tens of thousands of clones, with 80% to 95% found just once. The sample consisted of PBMCs. These receptors came from a man aged 25-40 years with colorectal cancer.

This clone occurred a few times. J is TRBJ1-2 and V is TRBV4-1; D gene unclear. From germline, CDR1 is MGHRA and CDR2 YSYEKL. The CDR3 runs to 19 residues. The V end was cut by 0 bases, the J end by 4 bases, with 24 bases between. The CDR3 region has the DNA TGCGCCAGCAGCCAAGAGCTCCCCGGTGGCCGCTCCCCTATCTATGGCTACACCTTC. It codes for CASSQELPGGRSPIYGYTF.

This chain uses TRBV7-9 with TRBJ2-4; no clear D gene. The length of the CDR3 is 11 residues. The germline V and J ends were trimmed by 8 bases and 8 bases, with 10 bases remaining between them. Germline V gene lookup returns CDR1 SEHNR and CDR2 FQNEAQ (reference sequence). As DNA, the CDR3 is TGTGCCAGCGGTCTATGGGACATTCAGTACTTC. Amino acid sequence: CASGLWDIQYF.

The table lists this clone with a count of one. This chain uses TRBV5-4 with TRBJ2-7, with D possibly called TRBD1 or TRBD2 (5 bases each). The germline gives CDR1 SGHNT, CDR2 YYREEE (reference sequence). Trimming cost V 3 bases and J 3 bases, with 13 bases left between them. The CDR3 covers 14 residues. DNA of the CDR3: TGTGCCAGCAGCTGGGGGACGGCGAACTACGAGCAGTACTTC. It encodes CASSWGTANYEQYF.

The V gene is TRBV29-1, the J gene TRBJ1-4; possibly TRBD1 for D (6 bases). Trimming took 7 bases from V and 7 from J, leaving 16 bases between them. The germline V gene encodes CDR1 SQVTM and CDR2 ANQGSEA. CDR3 length: 13 amino acids. The DNA of the CDR3 is TGCAGCGCTGTACGGGGGCGAGGTGAAAAACTGTTTTTT. Translation: CSAVRGRGEKLFF. Using reference TRBV29-1 and TRBJ1-4 for the parts outside the CDR3, the full variable domain is SAVISQKPSRDICQRGTSLTIQCQVDSQVTMMFWYRQQPGQSLTLIATANQGSEATYESGFVIDKFPISRPNLTFSTLTVSNMSPEDSSIYLCSAVRGRGEKLFFGSGTQLSVL.

This clone was seen just once. The chain carries TRBV7-9 and TRBJ1-1, with D maybe TRBD1 (6 bases). Germline CDR1 and CDR2: SEHNR and FQNEAQ (reference sequence). The V gene lost 1 base and the J gene lost 6 bases, with 24 bases spanning the gap. CDR3 size: 18 residues. CDR3: CASSLEGPQGFGLSEAFF. Written as DNA, the CDR3 is TGTGCCAGCAGCTTAGAGGGGCCGCAGGGGTTCGGTTTGTCTGAAGCTTTCTTT. Complete variable domain (other parts from reference TRBV7-9 and TRBJ1-1): DTGVSQNPRHKITKRGQNVTFRCDPISEHNRLYWYRQTLGQGPEFLTYFQNEAQLEKSRLLSDRFSAERPKGSFSTLEIQRTEQGDSAMYLCASSLEGPQGFGLSEAFFGQGTRLTVV.

The chain joins TRBV19 to TRBJ1-2; D remains unclear. Germline assignment: CDR1 LNHDA and CDR2 SQIVND (reference sequence). V was cut by 6 bases and J by 4 bases, with 12 bases left in between. This CDR3 comprises 13 residues. CDR3 DNA sequence: TGTGCCAGTAGAGGTTTTCCTCGCTATGGCTACACCTTC. This translates into CASRGFPRYGYTF.

The chain combines TRBV5-4 with TRBJ1-1; D unresolved. This CDR3 is 14 amino acids long. Germline CDR1 SGHNT, CDR2 YYREEE (reference sequence). The V end lost 4 bases, the J end lost 2 bases, and 12 bases lay between the germline ends. CDR3 residues: CASSPEWGNTEAFF. For the CDR3, the DNA is TGTGCCAGCAGCCCGGAGTGGGGTAACACTGAAGCTTTCTTT.

J is TRBJ2-7 and V is TRBV6-5; TRBD1 aligns across 8 bases. This CDR3 spans 16 amino acids. Germline-derived CDR1 and CDR2 are MNHEY and SVGAGI. V trimming: 0 bases; J trimming: 3 bases; junction bases outside the gene matches: 7. CDR3 residues: CASSYSRQGPIYEQYF. In DNA, the CDR3 is TGTGCCAGCAGTTACTCCCGACAGGGGCCAATCTACGAGCAGTACTTC.

J is TRBJ1-1 and V is TRBV24-1, with D perhaps matching TRBD1 (5 bases). CDR3 length: 15 residues. V lost 0 bases, J lost 4 bases, and 11 bases lay in between. Germline lookup yields CDR1 KGHDR and CDR2 SFDVKD. The CDR3 loop is CATSDLGGGGTEAFF. The CDR3 DNA sequence: TGTGCCACCAGTGATTTGGGTGGGGGTGGCACTGAAGCTTTCTTT.

The genes are TRBV6-5 and TRBJ2-1, with 7 bases fitting TRBD2. This CDR3 is 14 amino acids long. CDR1 is MNHEY and CDR2 is SVGAGI in the germline V gene. Losses at the gene ends were 5 bases for V and 6 bases for J; bases not matched to a gene: 7. The CDR3 protein is CASSPPSGVNEQFF. CDR3 in DNA: TGTGCCAGCAGTCCCCCAAGCGGGGTCAATGAGCAGTTCTTC.

There are a few counts of this clone. V usage is TRBV9 and J usage is TRBJ1-2, with TRBD1 matching over 9 bases. The V and J ends lost 2 bases and 1 base, in that order; junction bases with no gene match: 3. CDR1 is SGDLS, CDR2 YYNGEE, per germline. The CDR3 loop spans 15 amino acids. CDR3 region: CASSVGTGINYGYTF. The CDR3 region has the DNA TGTGCCAGCAGCGTGGGGACAGGGATTAACTATGGCTACACCTTC.

The chain couples TRBV4-3 to TRBJ1-6; 9 positions match TRBD1. Germline CDR1 reads LGHNA; CDR2 reads YSLEER. The J segment lost 9 bases and the V segment lost 0 bases, leaving 6 bases of the junction unmatched. The CDR3 spans 16 residues. As DNA, the CDR3 is TGCGCCAGCAGCCAAGAGCCGGGACAGGGAGGTTCACCCCTCCACTTT. It translates to CASSQEPGQGGSPLHF.

This clone was counted a single time. The V call is TRBV4-3, the J call TRBJ1-4, with D uncertain. V lost 5 bases, J lost 0 bases, and 13 bases lay in between. The CDR3 is made up of 16 amino acids. Germline V gene lookup returns CDR1 LGHNA and CDR2 YSLEER. DNA for the CDR3: TGCGCCAGCAGCTTGGACGCCATTTCAACTAATGAAAAACTGTTTTTT. Its protein is CASSLDAISTNEKLFF.

The chain employs TRBV5-4 and TRBJ1-2; 8 bases align to TRBD1. Trimming removed 4 bases from V and 4 bases from J; junction bases left unmatched: 9. In germline, CDR1 is SGHNT, CDR2 YYREEE (reference sequence). CDR3 length: 15 residues. CDR3 protein: CASSDPGGAGYGYTF. CDR3 DNA: TGTGCCAGCAGCGATCCAGGGGGCGCTGGCTATGGCTACACCTTC.

The CDR3: CASSLRGSGANVLTF. The DNA for the CDR3 is TGTGCCAGCAGCTTGCGAGGGTCTGGGGCCAACGTCCTGACTTTC. The chain combines TRBV5-6 with TRBJ2-6, with a tentative D call TRBD2 (5 bases). The CDR3 is made up of 15 amino acids. With 1 base removed from V and 1 base from J, the gap between germline ends came to 6 bases. Germline V gives CDR1 SGHDT, CDR2 YYEEEE.

The chain joins TRBV19 to TRBJ1-6; weak D call: TRBD1 (5 bases). V shed 8 bases and J shed 0 bases, with 11 bases lying between them. There are 15 residues in the CDR3. Germline CDR1 LNHDA, CDR2 SQIVND (reference sequence). The CDR3 protein is CASSREYSYNSPLHF. The CDR3 DNA is TGTGCCAGTTCCAGGGAATACTCCTATAATTCACCCCTCCACTTT.

The chain combines TRBV6-5 with TRBJ2-3; weak D call: TRBD2 (6 bases). Germline CDR1 MNHEY, CDR2 SVGAGI. This CDR3 contains 15 residues. Trimming pared 8 bases from V and 4 bases from J, leaving 19 bases between. In nucleotides, the CDR3 is TGTGCCAGCGCACGACGACGACTAGTTCCAGATACGCAGTATTTT. It encodes CASARRRLVPDTQYF.

This chain connects TRBV4-1 to TRBJ2-1; no firm D call. This CDR3 is 13 amino acids long. With 1 base removed from V and 12 bases from J, the gap between germline ends came to 13 bases. The germline CDR1 and CDR2 sequences are MGHRA and YSYEKL. The CDR3 DNA reads as TGCGCCAGCAGCCAAGTCTCCGGGCGTTTGCAGTTCTTC. It yields the protein CASSQVSGRLQFF.

The chain carries TRBV6-2 or TRBV6-3 and TRBJ2-7, with 8 positions matching TRBD1. Trimming took 5 bases from V and 6 from J; bases not matched to a gene: 3. Germline V lookup: CDR1 MNHEY, CDR2 SVGEGT. CDR3 size: 12 residues. This CDR3 is CASSRQGSEQYF. The CDR3 DNA reads as TGTGCCAGCAGTCGACAGGGGTCCGAGCAGTACTTC.

The V gene is TRBV21-1, the J gene TRBJ2-5; the table's D call, TRBD2, was not checked against the DNA. TRBV21-1 is assigned pseudogene status. This CDR3 has 17 amino acids. The chain's CDR3 is CASSNAEGRGEMETQYF. The CDR3 DNA follows: TGTGCCAGCAGCAACGCGGAGGGGCGGGGGGAGATGGAGACCCAGTACTTC.

V gene TRBV5-1 combines with J gene TRBJ2-1, with TRBD1 identical over 7 bases. Looked up from germline, CDR1 is SGHRS and CDR2 is YFSETQ. V lost 0 bases to trimming and J lost 4 bases; unmatched junction nucleotides: 10. The CDR3 loop spans 17 amino acids. Here the CDR3 DNA reads TGCGCCAGCAGCTTGGCCATCAGCAGGACAGGTTACAATGAGCAGTTCTTC. Amino acids: CASSLAISRTGYNEQFF. The full variable domain, rest sourced from reference TRBV5-1 and TRBJ2-1, is KAGVTQTPRYLIKTRGQQVTLSCSPISGHRSVSWYQQTPGQGLQFLFEYFSETQRNKGNFPGRFSGRQFSNSRSEMNVSTLELGDSALYLCASSLAISRTGYNEQFFGPGTRLTVL.

For this clone: Germline and junction disagree at one end, which may indicate a read error. This CDR3 reads CASSPSPDRVGEQFF. The DNA for the CDR3 is TGTGCTAGCAGCCCATCCCCGGACAGGGTGGGTGAGCAGTTCTTC. This chain joins TRBV7-7 and TRBJ2-1; TRBD1 matches at 8 bases. Germline CDR1 is SSHAT and CDR2 is FNYEAQ (reference sequence). This CDR3 is 15 amino acids long.